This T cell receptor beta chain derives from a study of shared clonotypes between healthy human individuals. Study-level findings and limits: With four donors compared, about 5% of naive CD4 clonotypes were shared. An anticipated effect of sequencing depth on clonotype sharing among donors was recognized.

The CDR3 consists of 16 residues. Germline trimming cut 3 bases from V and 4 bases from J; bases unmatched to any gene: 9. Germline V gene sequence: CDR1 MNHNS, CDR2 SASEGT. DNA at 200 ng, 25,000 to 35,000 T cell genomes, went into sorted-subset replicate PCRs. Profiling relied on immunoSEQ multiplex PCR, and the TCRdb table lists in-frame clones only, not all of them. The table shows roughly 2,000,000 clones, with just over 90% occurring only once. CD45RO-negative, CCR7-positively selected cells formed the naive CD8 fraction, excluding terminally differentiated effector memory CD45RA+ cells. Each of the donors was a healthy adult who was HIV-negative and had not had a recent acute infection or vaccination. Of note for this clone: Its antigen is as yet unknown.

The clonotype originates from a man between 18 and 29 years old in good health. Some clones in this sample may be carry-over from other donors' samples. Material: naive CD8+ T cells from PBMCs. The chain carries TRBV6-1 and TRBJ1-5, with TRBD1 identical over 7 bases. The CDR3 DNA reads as TGTGCCAGCAGTGATTACAGGGGAGTAGGGAATCAGCCCCAGCATTTT. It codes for CASSDYRGVGNQPQHF.